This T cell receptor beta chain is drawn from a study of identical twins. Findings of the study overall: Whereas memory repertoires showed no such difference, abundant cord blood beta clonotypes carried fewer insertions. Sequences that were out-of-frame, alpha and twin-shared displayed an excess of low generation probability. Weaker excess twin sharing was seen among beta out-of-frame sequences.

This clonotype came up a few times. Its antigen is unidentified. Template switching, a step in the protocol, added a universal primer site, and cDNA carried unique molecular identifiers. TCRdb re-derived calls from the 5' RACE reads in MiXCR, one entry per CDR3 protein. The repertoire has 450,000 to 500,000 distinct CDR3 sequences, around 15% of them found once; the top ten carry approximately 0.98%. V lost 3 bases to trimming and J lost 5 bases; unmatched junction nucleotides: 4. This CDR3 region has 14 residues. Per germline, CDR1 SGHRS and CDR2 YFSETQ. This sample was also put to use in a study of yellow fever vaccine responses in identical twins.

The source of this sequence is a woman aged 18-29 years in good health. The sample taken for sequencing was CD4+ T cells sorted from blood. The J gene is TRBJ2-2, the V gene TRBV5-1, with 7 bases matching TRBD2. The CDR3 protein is CASSWTSGTGELFF. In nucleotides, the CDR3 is TGCGCCAGCAGCTGGACTAGTGGTACCGGGGAGCTGTTTTTT.